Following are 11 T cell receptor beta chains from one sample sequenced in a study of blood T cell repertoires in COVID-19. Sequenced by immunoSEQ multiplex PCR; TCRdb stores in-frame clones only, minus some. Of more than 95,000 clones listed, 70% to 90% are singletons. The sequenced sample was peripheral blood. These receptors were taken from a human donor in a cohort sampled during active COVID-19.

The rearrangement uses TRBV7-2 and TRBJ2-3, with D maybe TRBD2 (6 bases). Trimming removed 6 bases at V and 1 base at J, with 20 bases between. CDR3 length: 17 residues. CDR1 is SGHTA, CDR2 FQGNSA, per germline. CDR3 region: CASSLSHLGGGTDTQYF. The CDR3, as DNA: TGTGCCAGCAGTTTGTCCCATCTCGGCGGGGGCACAGATACGCAGTATTTT.

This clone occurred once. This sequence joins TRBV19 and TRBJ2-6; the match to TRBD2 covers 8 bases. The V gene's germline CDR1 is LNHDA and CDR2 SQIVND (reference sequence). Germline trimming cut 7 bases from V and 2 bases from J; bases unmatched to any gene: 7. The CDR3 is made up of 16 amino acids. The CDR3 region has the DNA TGTGCCAGTACGGGAGGGGGTATCACTGGGGCCAACGTCCTGACTTTC. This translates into CASTGGGITGANVLTF.

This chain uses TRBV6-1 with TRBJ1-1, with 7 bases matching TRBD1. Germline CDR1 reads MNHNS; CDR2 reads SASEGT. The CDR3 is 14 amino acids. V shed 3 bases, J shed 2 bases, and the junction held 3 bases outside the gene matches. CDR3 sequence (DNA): TGTGCCAGCAGTGATGGACAGGTTAACACTGAAGCTTTCTTT. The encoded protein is CASSDGQVNTEAFF.

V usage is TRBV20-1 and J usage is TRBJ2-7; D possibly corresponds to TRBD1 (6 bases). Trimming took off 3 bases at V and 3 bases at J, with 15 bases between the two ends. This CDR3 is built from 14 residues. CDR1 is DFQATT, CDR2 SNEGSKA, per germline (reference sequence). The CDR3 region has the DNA TGCAGTGCTAGTACCAGGGGTAAAGTCTACGAGCAGTACTTC. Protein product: CSASTRGKVYEQYF.

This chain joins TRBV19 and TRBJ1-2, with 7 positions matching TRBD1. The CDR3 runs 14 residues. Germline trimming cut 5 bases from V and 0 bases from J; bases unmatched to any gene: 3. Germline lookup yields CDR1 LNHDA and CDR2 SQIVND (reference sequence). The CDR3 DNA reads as TGTGCCAGTAGTCTGGGGACAGCTAACTATGGCTACACCTTC. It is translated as CASSLGTANYGYTF. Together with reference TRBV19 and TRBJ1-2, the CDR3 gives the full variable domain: DGGITQSPKYLFRKEGQNVTLSCEQNLNHDAMYWYRQDPGQGLRLIYYSQIVNDFQKGDIAEGYSVSREKKESFPLTVTSAQKNPTAFYLCASSLGTANYGYTFGSGTRLTVV.

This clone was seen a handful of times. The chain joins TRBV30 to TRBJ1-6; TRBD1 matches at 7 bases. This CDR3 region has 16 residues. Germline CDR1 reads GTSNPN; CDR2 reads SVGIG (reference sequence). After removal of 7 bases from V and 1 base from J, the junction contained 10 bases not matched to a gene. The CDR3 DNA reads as TGTGCCTTACGCCGGGACAGAGTTTCCTATAATTCACCCCTCCACTTT. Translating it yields CALRRDRVSYNSPLHF. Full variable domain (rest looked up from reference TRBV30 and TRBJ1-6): SQTIHQWPATLVQPVGSPLSLECTVEGTSNPNLYWYRQAAGRGLQLLFYSVGIGQISSEVPQNLSASRPQDRQFILSSKKLLLSDSGFYLCALRRDRVSYNSPLHFGNGTRLTVT.

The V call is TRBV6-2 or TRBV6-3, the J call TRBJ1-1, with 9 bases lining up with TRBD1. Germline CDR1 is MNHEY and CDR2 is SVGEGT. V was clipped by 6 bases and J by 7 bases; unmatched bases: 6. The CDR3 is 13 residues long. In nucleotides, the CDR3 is TGTGCCAGCAGCATCGACAGGGGGGATGAAGCTTTCTTT. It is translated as CASSIDRGDEAFF.

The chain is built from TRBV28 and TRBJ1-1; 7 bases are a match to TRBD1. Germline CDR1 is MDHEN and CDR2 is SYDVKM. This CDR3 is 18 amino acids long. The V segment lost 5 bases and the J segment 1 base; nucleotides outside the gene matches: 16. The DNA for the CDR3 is TGTGCCAGCAGTAGAAGGATCCTCGACAGGGACCCGAACACTGAAGCTTTCTTT. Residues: CASSRRILDRDPNTEAFF.

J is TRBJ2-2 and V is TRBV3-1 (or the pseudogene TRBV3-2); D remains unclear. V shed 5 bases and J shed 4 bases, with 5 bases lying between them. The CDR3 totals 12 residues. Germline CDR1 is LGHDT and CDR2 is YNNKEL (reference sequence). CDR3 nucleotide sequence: TGTGCCAGCAGCTACGGCACCGGGGAGCTGTTTTTT. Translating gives CASSYGTGELFF.

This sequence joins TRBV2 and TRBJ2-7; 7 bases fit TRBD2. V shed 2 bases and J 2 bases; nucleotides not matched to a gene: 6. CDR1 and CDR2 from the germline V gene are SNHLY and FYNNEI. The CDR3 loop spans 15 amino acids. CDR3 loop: CASSERGGEPYEQYF. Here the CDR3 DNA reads TGTGCCAGCAGTGAAAGGGGAGGGGAACCCTACGAGCAGTACTTC.

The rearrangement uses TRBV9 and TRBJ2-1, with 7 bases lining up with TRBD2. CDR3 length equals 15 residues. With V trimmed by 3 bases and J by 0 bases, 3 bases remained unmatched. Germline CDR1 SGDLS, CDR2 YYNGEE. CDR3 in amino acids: CASSGRGSSYNEQFF. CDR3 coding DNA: TGTGCCAGCAGCGGGCGGGGGAGCTCCTACAATGAGCAGTTCTTC.